This T cell receptor (beta chain) was observed in a study of CD8+ T cells in alopecia areata. PBMCs, the starting material, were the source of sorted CD4+ and CD8+ T cells. RNA extraction and reverse transcription yielded cDNA as sequencing template. Assay used: immunoSEQ multiplex PCR; TCRdb lists only in-frame clones, some missing. Found here are 200,000 to 250,000 clones, 56% of them singletons; the top ten hold nearly 5%. Overall study results and limits: The study found higher clonality in lesional than normal scalp, especially in alopecia totalis/universalis. Unlike in mice, where it was clearer, TCR sharing across patients was less clear, possibly HLA-related. Sequence data from scalp samples additionally include resident alphabeta T cells of normal skin.

Concerning this clone itself: The antigen remains unidentified.

The TCR originated in a human donor in good health. The sequencing sample was made of CD8+ T cells sorted from blood.

DNA for the CDR3: TGTGCCAGCAGTGAAGGCTACGGAGGCAATCAGCCCCAGCATTTT. It specifies CASSEGYGGNQPQHF. V usage is TRBV25-1 and J usage is TRBJ1-5; D gene unclear. The V gene's germline CDR1 is MGHDK and CDR2 SYGVNS. The CDR3 totals 15 residues. V dropped 2 bases and J dropped 2 bases, with 10 bases sitting between them.